This T cell receptor beta chain appears in the sequencing data of a study of OX40 agonist ivuxolimab in advanced cancers. Looked up from germline, CDR1 is MNHNS and CDR2 is SASEGT. The trim removed 5 bases at V and 5 bases at J, leaving 6 bases unmatched. The length of the CDR3 is 13 residues. Profiled with immunoSEQ multiplex PCR; TCRdb holds only in-frame clones, not every one. The sample carries roughly 76,000 clones, 88% recorded once. The sample in question was CD4+ or CD8+ T cells sorted from blood, obtained in a trial of the OX40 agonist ivuxolimab. This clonotype was obtained from an adult with an advanced solid tumor such as melanoma, head and neck, liver or kidney cancer. The V gene is TRBV6-1, the J gene TRBJ2-7; 7 nucleotides match TRBD1. The CDR3, as DNA: TGTGCCAGCAGTCGTGGGCAGGGGGACGAGCAGTACTTC. Its translation: CASSRGQGDEQYF.